One sample yielded the 30 T cell receptor beta chains listed below, sequenced in a study of blood T cell repertoires in COVID-19. Clones were sequenced by immunoSEQ multiplex PCR, and TCRdb holds only the in-frame ones, with some missing. The sample consists of hundreds of thousands of clones, 82% of them appearing once. The sample consisted of peripheral blood. These receptors came from a woman aged 70-85 years with acute or convalescent COVID-19.

V gene TRBV7-2 combines with J gene TRBJ2-7; no clear D gene. Germline lookup yields CDR1 SGHTA and CDR2 FQGNSA. With 3 bases removed from V and 9 bases from J, the gap between germline ends came to 12 bases. The CDR3 loop spans 12 amino acids. CDR3 residues: CASSFDSQTQYF. The CDR3 DNA reads as TGTGCCAGCAGCTTTGACTCTCAGACGCAGTACTTC.

The V call is TRBV7-8, the J call TRBJ2-1, with D possibly being TRBD2 (5 bases). The CDR3 consists of 16 residues. Germline lookup yields CDR1 SGHVS and CDR2 FQNEAQ. Trimming shortened V by 6 bases and J by 0 bases, and 15 bases separated the two germline ends. Written as DNA, the CDR3 is TGTGCCAGCAGTTTTAGGAGGCTAAGCTCCTACAATGAGCAGTTCTTC. Translated: CASSFRRLSSYNEQFF. Full variable domain (missing parts from reference TRBV7-8 and TRBJ2-1): GAGVSQSPRYKVAKRGQDVALRCDPISGHVSLFWYQQALGQGPEFLTYFQNEAQLDKSGLPSDRFFAERPEGSVSTLKIQRTQQEDSAVYLCASSFRRLSSYNEQFFGPGTRLTVL.

The V gene is TRBV25-1, the J gene TRBJ2-3, with D tentatively TRBD2 (6 bases). V was clipped by 4 bases and J by 4 bases, with 12 bases between them. CDR1 is MGHDK, CDR2 SYGVNS, per germline. The CDR3 length is 14 residues. The CDR3 protein is CASSAGVGADTQYF. The DNA for the CDR3 is TGTGCCAGCAGTGCGGGGGTGGGGGCAGATACGCAGTATTTT. Based on the CDR3 plus reference TRBV25-1 and TRBJ2-3, the full variable domain is EADIYQTPRYLVIGTGKKITLECSQTMGHDKMYWYQQDPGMELHLIHYSYGVNSTEKGDLSSESTVSRIRTEHFPLTLESARPSHTSQYLCASSAGVGADTQYFGPGTRLTVL.

V is TRBV2 and J is TRBJ1-1; D uncertain. Germline-derived CDR1 and CDR2 are SNHLY and FYNNEI. V lost 6 bases to trimming and J lost 0 bases, with 17 bases between them. The CDR3 has 16 amino acids. Written as DNA, the CDR3 is TGTGCCAGCAGCCTAGATGTCGGAGGGATGAACACTGAAGCTTTCTTT. Residues: CASSLDVGGMNTEAFF. The whole variable domain, remainder taken from reference TRBV2 and TRBJ1-1, is EPEVTQTPSHQVTQMGQEVILRCVPISNHLYFYWYRQILGQKVEFLVSFYNNEISEKSEIFDDQFSVERPDGSNFTLKIRSTKLEDSAMYFCASSLDVGGMNTEAFFGQGTRLTVV.

The rearrangement joins TRBV11-2 to TRBJ1-4; D perhaps matches TRBD1 (5 bases). The CDR3 spans 15 residues. Germline V lookup: CDR1 SGHAT, CDR2 FQNNGV. V lost 6 bases to trimming and J lost 8 bases, with 19 bases between them. The CDR3 DNA is TGTGCCAGCAGTCCTCCCGGGGGACTAAGGGAAAAACTGTTTTTT. This translates into CASSPPGGLREKLFF.

V is TRBV6-2 or TRBV6-3 and J is TRBJ1-5, with a possible D match to TRBD1 (5 bases). Germline V gives CDR1 MNHEY, CDR2 SVGEGT. Deletions cut 5 bases from V and 4 bases from J, with 12 bases between. The length of the CDR3 is 14 residues. The CDR3 bases are TGTGCCAGCAGTCGGGCAGGGCGAAATCAGCCCCAGCATTTT. Translation: CASSRAGRNQPQHF.

This clone was counted a few times. The chain couples TRBV6-6 to TRBJ1-2, with unresolved D. The CDR3 covers 12 residues. Germline CDR1 reads MNHNY; CDR2 reads SVGAGI (reference sequence). The ends were cut back, 7 bases at V and 4 bases at J, with 10 bases in the middle. The CDR3 region has the DNA TGTGCCAGCACCTCGCGTGGCTATGGCTACACCTTC. It yields the protein CASTSRGYGYTF.

The chain couples TRBV15 to TRBJ1-1, with no clear D. V lost 1 base to trimming and J lost 0 bases, with 3 bases between them. The CDR3 runs to 13 residues. CDR1 LNHNV and CDR2 YYDKDF come from the germline V gene (reference sequence). The DNA for the CDR3 is TGTGCCACCAGCAGAGGGCTGAACACTGAAGCTTTCTTT. It encodes CATSRGLNTEAFF.

The chain uses TRBV7-9 and TRBJ2-1; TRBD2 agrees at 7 bases. Germline V gives CDR1 SEHNR, CDR2 FQNEAQ (reference sequence). The CDR3 is 15 amino acids. The junction had 7 bases not matched to a gene; V was cut back by 2 bases and J by 6 bases. In DNA form, the CDR3 reads TGTGCCAGCAGCTTATTCTCGGCTAGCGGCAATGAGCAGTTCTTC. It yields the protein CASSLFSASGNEQFF.

Comment on this clone: Within the sample, other DNA sequences also encode this same CDR3. V is TRBV10-1 and J is TRBJ1-2, with a tentative D call TRBD1 (6 bases). V was pared by 0 bases and J by 5 bases, with 10 bases between. CDR3 size: 14 residues. Per the germline V gene, CDR1 is WNHNN and CDR2 is SYGVQD (reference sequence). In DNA, the CDR3 is TGCGCCAGCAGTGAGTCCACAGGGACGTATGGCTACACCTTC. It encodes CASSESTGTYGYTF.

The rearrangement joins TRBV6-5 to TRBJ2-1, with 14 bases matching TRBD2. The ends lost 2 bases at V and 9 bases at J; junction bases unmatched: 3. The CDR3 spans 15 residues. Germline V lookup: CDR1 MNHEY, CDR2 SVGAGI. CDR3 sequence: CASSYGTSGGSEQFF. In DNA form, the CDR3 reads TGTGCCAGCAGTTACGGGACTAGCGGGGGAAGTGAGCAGTTCTTC.

The V gene is TRBV28, the J gene TRBJ1-3; TRBD1 might be the D (6 bases). Trimming left V 3 bases short and J 0 bases short, with 15 bases between. The CDR3 loop spans 17 amino acids. The V gene's germline CDR1 is MDHEN and CDR2 SYDVKM. CDR3 residues: CASSFTTGGSSGNTIYF. The CDR3, as DNA: TGTGCCAGCAGTTTTACGACAGGCGGATCCTCTGGAAACACCATATATTTT.

J is TRBJ1-1 and V is TRBV10-1; D not certain. The CDR3 has 13 residues. Germline CDR1 and CDR2: WNHNN and SYGVQD (reference sequence). V shed 7 bases and J shed 4 bases, with 13 bases lying between them. Written as DNA, the CDR3 is TGCGCCAGCACGGCAACGACGGGCACTGAAGCTTTCTTT. Protein sequence: CASTATTGTEAFF.

Only a few counts were recorded for this clone. J is TRBJ2-7 and V is TRBV19; 7 nucleotides agree with TRBD1. Per germline, CDR1 LNHDA and CDR2 SQIVND (reference sequence). CDR3 length equals 16 residues. After removal of 5 bases from V and 6 bases from J, the junction contained 16 bases not matched to a gene. The CDR3 nucleotides are TGTGCCAGTAGTGCGCAGGGACAGCACCCTTTGGGCGAGCAGTACTTC. Translated: CASSAQGQHPLGEQYF.

The CDR3 is CSVGQGLNTGELFF. The CDR3 DNA follows: TGCAGCGTGGGACAGGGGTTAAACACCGGGGAGCTGTTTTTT. The chain carries TRBV29-1 and TRBJ2-2; 10 bases line up with TRBD1. Germline assignment: CDR1 SQVTM and CDR2 ANQGSEA. J was trimmed by 2 bases and V by 6 bases; bases with no gene match: 3. The CDR3 has 14 amino acids.

The table lists this clone with a count of one. V gene TRBV28 combines with J gene TRBJ1-1; D uncertain. V was shortened by 3 bases and J by 4 bases, with 12 bases between the two germline ends. The germline V gene encodes CDR1 MDHEN and CDR2 SYDVKM. The CDR3 has 14 amino acids. The CDR3 here is CASSLRVQRTEAFF. CDR3 in DNA: TGTGCCAGCAGTTTGAGGGTCCAGCGCACTGAAGCTTTCTTT.

The gene calls are TRBV7-2 and TRBJ2-1, with D maybe TRBD2 (7 bases). Germline-derived CDR1 and CDR2 are SGHTA and FQGNSA. V lost 1 base to trimming and J lost 10 bases, with 14 bases between them. CDR3 size: 14 residues. The CDR3 nucleotides read TGTGCCAGCAGCTTAGGTGGGGGGGCTAAAGAGCAGTTCTTC. This codes for CASSLGGGAKEQFF.

The rearrangement uses TRBV2 and TRBJ1-3, with D uncertain. The CDR3 extends over 14 amino acids. Germline-derived CDR1 and CDR2 are SNHLY and FYNNEI. Trimming took off 6 bases at V and 0 bases at J, with 9 bases between the two ends. CDR3 nucleotides: TGTGCCAGCAGACTGACTATCTCTGGAAACACCATATATTTT. Protein sequence: CASRLTISGNTIYF.

This clone has only one observation. The V call is TRBV6-5, the J call TRBJ1-2; perhaps TRBD1 as D (6 bases). This CDR3 contains 15 residues. Germline V gives CDR1 MNHEY, CDR2 SVGAGI. V was pared by 3 bases and J by 8 bases, with 19 bases between. This chain's CDR3 is CASSYMTGSGRGYTF. CDR3 nucleotide sequence: TGTGCCAGCAGTTATATGACAGGCTCAGGGCGGGGCTACACCTTC.

The chain combines TRBV4-1 with TRBJ2-5; tentatively, D is TRBD2 (5 bases). Per the germline V gene, CDR1 is MGHRA and CDR2 is YSYEKL. V was cut by 2 bases and J by 4 bases, with 11 bases left in between. This CDR3 region has 14 residues. This CDR3 reads CASSQRTPGETQYF. The CDR3 DNA reads as TGCGCCAGCAGCCAACGGACTCCAGGAGAGACCCAGTACTTC.

The chain uses TRBV6-5 and TRBJ1-6; D is undetermined. This CDR3 spans 14 amino acids. V was cut by 5 bases and J by 4 bases, with 9 bases left in between. CDR1 and CDR2 from the germline V gene are MNHEY and SVGAGI. The CDR3 is CASSQPVYNSPLHF. In DNA, the CDR3 is TGTGCCAGCAGTCAACCAGTTTATAATTCACCCCTCCACTTT.

The chain has TRBV7-9 and TRBJ1-3; a possible D gene is TRBD1 (5 bases). V lost 1 base and J 11 bases, leaving 18 bases between the germline ends. Germline V gene lookup returns CDR1 SEHNR and CDR2 FQNEAQ (reference sequence). The length of the CDR3 is 15 residues. The CDR3 DNA reads TGTGCCAGCAGCTTAGGGGGGGTTCCCAACAGCGCCATATATTTT. Encoded protein: CASSLGGVPNSAIYF. Together with reference TRBV7-9 and TRBJ1-3, the CDR3 gives the full variable domain: DTGVSQNPRHKITKRGQNVTFRCDPISEHNRLYWYRQTLGQGPEFLTYFQNEAQLEKSRLLSDRFSAERPKGSFSTLEIQRTEQGDSAMYLCASSLGGVPNSAIYFGEGSWLTVV.

In nucleotides, the CDR3 is TGTGCCACCAGCTCCGAAACAGGGATTCATGAGCCCCAGCATTTT. Encoded protein: CATSSETGIHEPQHF. The chain uses TRBV15 and TRBJ1-5; weak D call: TRBD1 (6 bases). The CDR3 covers 15 residues. Trimming stripped 5 bases from V and 8 bases from J, with 19 bases between. Germline lookup yields CDR1 LNHNV and CDR2 YYDKDF (reference sequence).

The rearrangement uses TRBV6-1 and TRBJ2-3; 9 bases fit TRBD2. Germline V gene lookup returns CDR1 MNHNS and CDR2 SASEGT. V shed 4 bases and J 5 bases; nucleotides not matched to a gene: 10. CDR3 length: 16 amino acids. CDR3 amino acids: CASSVASGARGDTQYF. CDR3 DNA: TGTGCCAGCAGTGTGGCTAGCGGGGCTCGGGGAGATACGCAGTATTTT.

The V call is TRBV4-2, the J call TRBJ1-2, with unresolved D. The CDR3 has 14 amino acids. Germline-derived CDR1 and CDR2 are LGHNA and YNFKEQ. V lost 0 bases and J 3 bases, leaving 8 bases between the germline ends. The CDR3 nucleotides are TGTGCCAGCAGCCAAGAGTTAGAGGACTATGGCTACACCTTC. Its protein product is CASSQELEDYGYTF.

As for this clone: The sample holds other DNA sequences that translate to the same CDR3. The chain recombines TRBV5-1 with TRBJ1-1, with TRBD1 matching 7 bases. Germline CDR1 reads SGHRS; CDR2 reads YFSETQ. This CDR3 spans 15 amino acids. The trim removed 0 bases at V and 0 bases at J, leaving 2 bases unmatched. The CDR3 protein is CASSLATGLNTEAFF. CDR3 in DNA: TGCGCCAGCAGCTTGGCGACAGGGTTGAACACTGAAGCTTTCTTT.

The chain recombines TRBV6-2 or TRBV6-3 with TRBJ2-5, with 8 bases matching TRBD2. V gave up 2 bases and J gave up 5 bases; unmatched junction bases: 10. The germline V gene has CDR1 MNHEY and CDR2 SVGEGT. This CDR3 contains 16 residues. The CDR3 DNA sequence: TGTGCCAGCAGTTACAGGTTAGCGGGGTTTGGCGAGACCCAGTACTTC. Residues: CASSYRLAGFGETQYF.

The V call is TRBV4-3, the J call TRBJ2-3, with a tentative D call TRBD1 (6 bases). Trimming left V 0 bases short and J 4 bases short, with 20 bases between. There are 18 residues in the CDR3. Per the germline V gene, CDR1 is LGHNA and CDR2 is YSLEER. The CDR3 sequence: CASSQDGDWAGGADTQYF. For the CDR3, the DNA is TGCGCCAGCAGCCAAGACGGGGATTGGGCTGGGGGCGCAGATACGCAGTATTTT.

CDR3 loop: CASSEAEWGLAGGQEQFF. The CDR3 DNA is TGTGCCAGCAGTGAAGCGGAGTGGGGACTAGCGGGGGGGCAGGAGCAGTTCTTC. The chain recombines TRBV6-1 with TRBJ2-1, with 16 bases fitting TRBD2. The CDR3 sequence is 18 residues long. Germline CDR1 reads MNHNS; CDR2 reads SASEGT. Trimming removed 0 bases from V and 10 bases from J; junction bases left unmatched: 9.

The chain links TRBV28 to TRBJ1-5, with D perhaps matching TRBD1 (5 bases). The CDR3 consists of 14 residues. Germline V gene data show CDR1 as MDHEN and CDR2 as SYDVKM. Trimming pared 3 bases from V and 5 bases from J, leaving 11 bases between. CDR3 protein: CASSLVQGDQPQHF. The DNA for the CDR3 is TGTGCCAGCAGTTTGGTTCAGGGCGATCAGCCCCAGCATTTT.